A single sample is the source of the 14 T cell receptor beta chains below, sequenced in a study of cytomegalovirus exposure and HLA in healthy donors (dated by TCRdb to about 2017). Receptor amplification or capture employed the immunoSEQ multiplex PCR assay. For the multiplex PCR, a mixture combining 60 forward primers for TCR Vbeta segments and 13 reverse primers for TCR Jbeta segments was used. Held by TCRdb, this immuneACCESS table contains in-frame sequences only and omits some clones. Under half of the omission traces to an unresolved V gene where checked; the cause of the rest is unknown. This sample holds roughly 200,000 clones; approximately 78% were observed only once. About 1.8% of the sample rests with the top ten. The sequenced sample was PBMCs. These receptors all come from a woman under 30 in good health and CMV-seronegative.

This clone was picked up one time. This rearrangement joins TRBV27 to TRBJ1-2, with 9 bases that match TRBD1. Germline CDR1 is MNHEY and CDR2 is SMNVEV (reference sequence). V trimming: 0 bases; J trimming: 7 bases; junction bases outside the gene matches: 9. The CDR3 is made up of 16 amino acids. CDR3 in amino acids: CASSLSGTGYFAGYTF. The CDR3 DNA is TGTGCCAGCAGTTTATCGGGGACAGGGTATTTTGCTGGCTACACCTTC.

The gene calls are TRBV27 and TRBJ2-1, with a possible D match to TRBD2 (7 bases). Trimming left V 1 base short and J 6 bases short, with 10 bases between. The CDR3 contains 14 residues. CDR1 is MNHEY, CDR2 SMNVEV, per germline (reference sequence). In DNA, the CDR3 is TGTGCCAGCAGTTTATTGGGGGGGCGCAATGAGCAGTTCTTC. Its translation: CASSLLGGRNEQFF.

V gene TRBV28 combines with J gene TRBJ2-7, with 8 bases aligning to TRBD1. CDR1 is MDHEN and CDR2 is SYDVKM in the germline V gene. The length of the CDR3 is 14 residues. Trimming cost V 4 bases and J 6 bases; bases outside gene matches: 8. The DNA of the CDR3 is TGTGCCAGCAGTTCGACAGGGGCAACGGGCGAGCAGTACGTC. Translation gives CASSSTGATGEQYV.

The chain recombines TRBV29-1 with TRBJ2-5; TRBD2 might be the D (5 bases). Gene TRBJ2-7 matches the end of the DNA better, so the J call may be wrong. The CDR3 totals 13 residues. Per germline, CDR1 SQVTM and CDR2 ANQGSEA. The CDR3 sequence: CSVEDEGAYEQYF. CDR3 DNA: TGCAGCGTTGAAGATGAGGGAGCCTACGAGCAGTACTTC.

This clone was seen a handful of times. The V and J genes are TRBV6-5 and TRBJ1-1, with a possible D match to TRBD1 (5 bases). Per germline, CDR1 MNHEY and CDR2 SVGAGI. Deletions cut 6 bases from V and 13 bases from J, with 24 bases between. The CDR3 runs to 14 residues. CDR3 sequence reads: CASRLDSLSAELFF. The CDR3, as DNA: TGTGCCAGCAGGCTAGACAGTTTATCCGCCGAGCTTTTCTTT.

The chain employs TRBV11-3 and TRBJ2-7; 15 bases match TRBD2. With 5 bases clipped from V and 4 bases from J, the junction kept 12 bases outside the gene matches. In germline, CDR1 is SGHNT, CDR2 YENEEA. CDR3 length: 18 amino acids. CDR3 in amino acids: CASSDGLAGGPHRYEQYV. The CDR3 DNA reads as TGTGCCAGCAGCGACGGACTAGCGGGAGGGCCCCATCGATACGAGCAGTACGTC.

This rearrangement joins TRBV28 to TRBJ2-2, with D possibly TRBD2 on 6 matching bases. The V end lost 5 bases, the J end lost 6 bases, and 13 bases lay between the germline ends. Germline assignment: CDR1 MDHEN and CDR2 SYDVKM. This CDR3 is 14 amino acids long. The DNA for the CDR3 is TGTGCCAGCAGTCCCTTGTCGGGAGCCGGGGAGCTGTTTTTT. Its protein is CASSPLSGAGELFF. Variable domain in full (rest from reference TRBV28 and TRBJ2-2): DVKVTQSSRYLVKRTGEKVFLECVQDMDHENMFWYRQDPGLGLRLIYFSYDVKMKEKGDIPEGYSVSREKKERFSLILESASTNQTSMYLCASSPLSGAGELFFGEGSRLTVL.

The chain carries TRBV5-5 and TRBJ1-1, with D unclear. The V gene lost 2 bases and the J gene lost 1 base, with 12 bases spanning the gap. Germline V gene data show CDR1 as SGHKS and CDR2 as YYEKEE (reference sequence). This CDR3 is 15 amino acids long. CDR3 residues: CASSFIAASNTEAFF. In nucleotides, the CDR3 is TGTGCCAGCAGCTTTATTGCGGCCTCGAACACTGAAGCTTTCTTT.

The V call is TRBV19, the J call TRBJ2-7, with D perhaps matching TRBD1 (5 bases). The V gene lost 4 bases and the J gene lost 0 bases, with 13 bases spanning the gap. CDR1 and CDR2 from the germline V gene are LNHDA and SQIVND (reference sequence). The CDR3 contains 15 residues. The DNA for the CDR3 is TGTGCCAGTAGTAGCGACAGCACGAGCTCCTACGAGCAGTACTTC. This translates into CASSSDSTSSYEQYF.

The chain recombines TRBV4-3 with TRBJ1-1; TRBD1 matches 8 bases. The CDR3 has 16 amino acids. The V and J ends lost 3 bases and 2 bases, in that order; junction bases with no gene match: 8. Per germline, CDR1 LGHNA and CDR2 YSLEER. The CDR3 sequence: CASSQPNPGGNTEAFF. In nucleotides, the CDR3 is TGCGCCAGCAGCCAGCCCAACCCAGGGGGCAACACTGAAGCTTTCTTT.

The chain carries TRBV18 and TRBJ1-1; no definite D call. CDR3 length: 13 residues. Trimming left V 3 bases short and J 1 base short, with 6 bases between. The germline gives CDR1 KGHSH, CDR2 LQKENI. CDR3 DNA: TGTGCCAGCTCACCCCCAGGGAACACTGAAGCTTTCTTT. Translation: CASSPPGNTEAFF.

In DNA, the CDR3 is TGTGCCAGCAGCCCTATCGAAATCTCCACAGATACGCAGTATTTT. Amino acid sequence: CASSPIEISTDTQYF. The rearrangement links TRBV7-2 to TRBJ2-3; D is unclear. Trimming cost V 5 bases and J 2 bases, with 14 bases left between them. The CDR3 totals 15 residues. Germline lookup yields CDR1 SGHTA and CDR2 FQGNSA.

The chain recombines TRBV18 with TRBJ1-2; D is perhaps TRBD1 (6 bases). The CDR3 has 13 residues. Trimming cost V 5 bases and J 4 bases, with 11 bases left between them. The germline CDR1 and CDR2 sequences are KGHSH and LQKENI. CDR3 bases: TGTGCCAGCTCATGGGACACATCCTATGGCTACACCTTC. Protein: CASSWDTSYGYTF. Filled out from reference TRBV18 and TRBJ1-2, the complete variable domain reads NAGVMQNPRHLVRRRGQEARLRCSPMKGHSHVYWYRQLPEEGLKFMVYLQKENIIDESGMPKERFSAEFPKEGPSILRIQQVVRGDSAAYFCASSWDTSYGYTFGSGTRLTVV.

The J gene is TRBJ2-2, the V gene TRBV27; 7 bases are shared with TRBD2. Germline CDR1 and CDR2: MNHEY and SMNVEV (reference sequence). The ends lost 4 bases at V and 5 bases at J; junction bases unmatched: 1. CDR3 length: 13 amino acids. The CDR3: CASSWGGTGELFF. In DNA form, the CDR3 reads TGTGCCAGCAGTTGGGGGGGGACCGGGGAGCTGTTTTTT.